The clone carrying this T cell receptor beta chain was counted a few times. TCR beta CDR3 region amplification was performed from RNA transcripts. TCR CDR3 underwent first-round RT-PCR with the HTBI primer set. TCRdb re-called the multiplex PCR reads through MiXCR, storing one row per CDR3 protein. The data show around 570,000 distinct CDR3 sequences, just under 20% seen once. There are 12 residues in the CDR3. Trimming shortened V by 1 base and J by 6 bases, and 7 bases separated the two germline ends. Germline V gene lookup returns CDR1 DFQATT and CDR2 SNEGSKA (reference sequence). The data belong to a study of T cells in Graves' hyperthyroidism and ophthalmopathy.

This chain uses TRBV20-1 with TRBJ2-1, with D possibly TRBD2 on 6 matching bases. This TCR was sampled from a man in his forties or fifties with Graves' ophthalmopathy. Material: blood. The DNA for the CDR3 is TGCAGTGCTAGAGGGCGGGGCAATGAGCAGTTCTTC. It translates to CSARGRGNEQFF.